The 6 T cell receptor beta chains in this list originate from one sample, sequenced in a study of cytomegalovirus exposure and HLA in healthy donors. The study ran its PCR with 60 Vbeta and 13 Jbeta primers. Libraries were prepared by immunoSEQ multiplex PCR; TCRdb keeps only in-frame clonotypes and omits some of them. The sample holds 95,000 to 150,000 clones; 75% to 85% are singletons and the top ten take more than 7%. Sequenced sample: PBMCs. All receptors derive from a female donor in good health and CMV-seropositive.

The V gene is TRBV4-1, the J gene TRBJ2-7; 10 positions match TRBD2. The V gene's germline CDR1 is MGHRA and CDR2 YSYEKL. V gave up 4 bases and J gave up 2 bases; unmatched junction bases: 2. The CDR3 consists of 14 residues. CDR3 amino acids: CASSRAGGPYEQYF. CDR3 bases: TGCGCCAGCAGCCGAGCGGGGGGGCCCTACGAGCAGTACTTC.

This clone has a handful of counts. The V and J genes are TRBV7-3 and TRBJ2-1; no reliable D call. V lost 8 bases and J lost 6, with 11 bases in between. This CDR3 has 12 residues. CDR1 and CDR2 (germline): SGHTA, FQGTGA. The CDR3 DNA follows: TGTGCCAGCGGCACCCATCCCAATGAGCAGTTCTTC. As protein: CASGTHPNEQFF.

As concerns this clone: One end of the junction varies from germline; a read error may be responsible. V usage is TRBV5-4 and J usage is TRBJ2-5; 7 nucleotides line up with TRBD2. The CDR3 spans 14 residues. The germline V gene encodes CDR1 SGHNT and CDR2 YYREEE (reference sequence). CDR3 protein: CAGSFRGGQETQYF. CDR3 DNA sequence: TGTGCCGGCAGCTTCCGCGGGGGCCAAGAGACCCAGTACTTC.

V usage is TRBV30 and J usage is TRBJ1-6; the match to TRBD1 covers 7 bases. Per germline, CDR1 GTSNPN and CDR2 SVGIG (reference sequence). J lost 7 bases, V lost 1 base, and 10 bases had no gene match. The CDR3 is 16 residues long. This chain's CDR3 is CAWSGKLGQQNSPLHF. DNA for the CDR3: TGTGCCTGGAGTGGAAAGTTGGGACAGCAAAATTCACCCCTCCACTTT.

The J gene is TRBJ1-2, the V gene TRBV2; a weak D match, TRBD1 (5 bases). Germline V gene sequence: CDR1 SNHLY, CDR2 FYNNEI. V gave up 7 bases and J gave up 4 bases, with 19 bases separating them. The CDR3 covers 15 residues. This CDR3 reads CASTSVGDLGYGYTF. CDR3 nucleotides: TGTGCCAGCACTTCCGTAGGGGATCTGGGCTATGGCTACACCTTC.

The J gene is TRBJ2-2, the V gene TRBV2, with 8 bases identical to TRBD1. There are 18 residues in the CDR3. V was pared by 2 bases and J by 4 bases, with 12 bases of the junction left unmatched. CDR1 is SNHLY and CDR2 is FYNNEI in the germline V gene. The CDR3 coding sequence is TGTGCCAGCAGTGAAAGGGGCAGGGGGCAAGTAGGCACCGGGGAGCTGTTTTTT. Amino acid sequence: CASSERGRGQVGTGELFF. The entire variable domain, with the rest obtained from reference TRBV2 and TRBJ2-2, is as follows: EPEVTQTPSHQVTQMGQEVILRCVPISNHLYFYWYRQILGQKVEFLVSFYNNEISEKSEIFDDQFSVERPDGSNFTLKIRSTKLEDSAMYFCASSERGRGQVGTGELFFGEGSRLTVL.